Sequencing of this TCR beta chain was carried out in a study of siplizumab effects on memory and regulatory T cells. Regarding this clone: Its antigen is as yet unknown.

Profiling relied on immunoSEQ multiplex PCR, and the TCRdb table lists in-frame clones only, not all of them. This table holds 110,000 or so clones, roughly 94% found once. Deletions cut 4 bases from V and 6 bases from J, with 16 bases between. This CDR3 contains 14 residues. Germline CDR1 and CDR2: SGHRS and YFSETQ. Study-level results: Naive T cells were seemingly more diverse than memory cells, and major contributions to the alloresponse seemed to be made by them.

The chain has TRBV5-1 and TRBJ1-1, with TRBD1 as a possible D gene (6 bases). The sequenced sample was Tregs sorted from blood. The clonotype was recovered from a human donor in good health. This chain's CDR3 is CASSLTWGRSEAFF. The CDR3 DNA follows: TGCGCCAGCAGCCTCACGTGGGGGCGTTCTGAAGCTTTCTTT.